This T cell receptor beta chain is drawn from a study of cytomegalovirus exposure and HLA in healthy donors. The PCR made use of 60 Vbeta and 13 Jbeta primers. This table comes from immunoSEQ multiplex PCR, and its TCRdb copy is limited to in-frame clones, with some not included. The table records under 200,000 clones, over 60% of them present only once. Germline loops: CDR1 MNHNY, CDR2 SVGAGI (reference sequence). The V end was cut by 2 bases, the J end by 6 bases, with 5 bases between. The CDR3 is made up of 12 amino acids. This rearrangement joins TRBV6-6 to TRBJ1-5; D call uncertain. Sequencing used PBMCs. This sequence originates from a man in his forties or fifties in good health and CMV-seronegative. The CDR3 sequence is CASSYPGQPQHF. CDR3 DNA sequence: TGTGCCAGCAGTTACCCCGGTCAGCCCCAGCATTTT.